This T cell receptor beta chain was sequenced during a study of control samples from healthy donors and cancer patients. This clone has just one count. Using immunoSEQ multiplex PCR, the repertoire was profiled, and TCRdb retains in-frame clones only, with some absent. The repertoire holds about 86,000 clones, roughly 93% seen once, with around 4.9% in the top ten. Germline V gene data show CDR1 as SGHTA and CDR2 as FQGNSA. This CDR3 region has 16 residues. J gave up 2 bases and V 7 bases, and 7 bases lay outside the gene matches. This TCR came from a woman aged 18-30 years in good health. The specimen sequenced was blood. The chain links TRBV7-2 to TRBJ2-6, with TRBD1 identical over 8 bases. The CDR3 DNA reads as TGTGCCAGCAAACGACAGGGGTCGCCTGGGGCCAACGTCCTGACTTTC. Protein product: CASKRQGSPGANVLTF.